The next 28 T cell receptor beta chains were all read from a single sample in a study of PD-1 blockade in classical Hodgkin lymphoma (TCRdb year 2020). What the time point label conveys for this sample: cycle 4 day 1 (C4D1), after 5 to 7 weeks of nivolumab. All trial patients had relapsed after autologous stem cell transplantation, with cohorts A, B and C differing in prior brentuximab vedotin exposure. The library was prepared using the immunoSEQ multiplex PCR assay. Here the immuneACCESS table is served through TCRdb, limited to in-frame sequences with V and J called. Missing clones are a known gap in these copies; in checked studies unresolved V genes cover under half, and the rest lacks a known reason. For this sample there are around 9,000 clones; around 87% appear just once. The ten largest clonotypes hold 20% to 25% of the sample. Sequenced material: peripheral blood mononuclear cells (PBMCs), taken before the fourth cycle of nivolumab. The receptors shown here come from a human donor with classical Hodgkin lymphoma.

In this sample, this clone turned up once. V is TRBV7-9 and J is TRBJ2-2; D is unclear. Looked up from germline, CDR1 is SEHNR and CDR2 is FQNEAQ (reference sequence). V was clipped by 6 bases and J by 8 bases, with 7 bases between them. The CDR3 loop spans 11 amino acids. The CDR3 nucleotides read TGTGCCAGCAGTTTTAAAGGGGAGCTGTTTTTT. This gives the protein CASSFKGELFF.

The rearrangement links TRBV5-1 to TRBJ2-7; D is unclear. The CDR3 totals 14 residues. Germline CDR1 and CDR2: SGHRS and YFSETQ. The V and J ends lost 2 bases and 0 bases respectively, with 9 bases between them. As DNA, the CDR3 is TGCGCCAGCAGCTTTATCGGTAGCTCCTACGAGCAGTACTTC. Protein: CASSFIGSSYEQYF.

The CDR3 here is CASMAGGYNEQFF. The CDR3 DNA sequence: TGTGCCAGCATGGCGGGGGGCTACAATGAGCAGTTCTTC. The chain is built from TRBV7-9 and TRBJ2-1, with 8 bases matching TRBD2. Looked up from germline, CDR1 is SEHNR and CDR2 is FQNEAQ (reference sequence). CDR3 length: 13 residues. The trim removed 7 bases at V and 3 bases at J, leaving 2 bases unmatched.

As DNA, the CDR3 is TGTGCCAGCAGCTTAATGGACAGGGGAAATGAGCAGTTCTTC. It translates to CASSLMDRGNEQFF. The chain is built from TRBV7-6 and TRBJ2-1; TRBD1 agrees at 9 bases. V shed 2 bases and J 7 bases; nucleotides not matched to a gene: 3. The germline CDR1 and CDR2 sequences are SGHVS and FNYEAQ. There are 14 residues in the CDR3.

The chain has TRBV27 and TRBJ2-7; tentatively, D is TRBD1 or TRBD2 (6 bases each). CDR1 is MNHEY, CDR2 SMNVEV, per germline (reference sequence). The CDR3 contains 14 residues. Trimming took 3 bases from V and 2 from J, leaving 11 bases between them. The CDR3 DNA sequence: TGTGCCAGCAGTTTCAAGGGGGGAGCCTACGAGCAGTACTTC. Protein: CASSFKGGAYEQYF.

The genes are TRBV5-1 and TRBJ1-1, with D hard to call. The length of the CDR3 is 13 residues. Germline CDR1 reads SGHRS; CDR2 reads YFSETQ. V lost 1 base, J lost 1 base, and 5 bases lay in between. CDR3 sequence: CASSLRQNTEAFF. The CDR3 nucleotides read TGCGCCAGCAGCTTGAGACAGAACACTGAAGCTTTCTTT.

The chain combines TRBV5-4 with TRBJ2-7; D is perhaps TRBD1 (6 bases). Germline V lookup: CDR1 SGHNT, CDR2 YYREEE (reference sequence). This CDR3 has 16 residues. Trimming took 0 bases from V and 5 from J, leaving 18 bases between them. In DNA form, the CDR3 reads TGTGCCAGCAGCTTGGAGGGGGTGGGCAGGTCCCACGAGCAGTACTTC. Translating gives CASSLEGVGRSHEQYF. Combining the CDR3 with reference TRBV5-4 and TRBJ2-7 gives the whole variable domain ETGVTQSPTHLIKTRGQQVTLRCSSQSGHNTVSWYQQALGQGPQFIFQYYREEENGRGNFPPRFSGLQFPNYSSELNVNALELDDSALYLCASSLEGVGRSHEQYFGPGTRLTVT.

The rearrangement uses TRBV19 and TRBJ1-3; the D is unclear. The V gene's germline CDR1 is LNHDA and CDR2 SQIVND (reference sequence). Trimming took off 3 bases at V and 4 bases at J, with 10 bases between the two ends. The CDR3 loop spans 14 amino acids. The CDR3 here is CASSIGGRGNTIYF. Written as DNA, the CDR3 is TGTGCCAGTAGTATCGGCGGGAGAGGAAACACCATATATTTT.

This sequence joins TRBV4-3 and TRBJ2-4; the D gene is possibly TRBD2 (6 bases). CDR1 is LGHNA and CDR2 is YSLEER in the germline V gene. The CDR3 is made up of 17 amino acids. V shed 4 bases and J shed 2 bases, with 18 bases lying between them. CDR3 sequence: CASSPRRDGGTKNIQYF. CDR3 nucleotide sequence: TGCGCCAGCAGCCCCCGGCGGGACGGTGGGACCAAAAACATTCAGTACTTC.

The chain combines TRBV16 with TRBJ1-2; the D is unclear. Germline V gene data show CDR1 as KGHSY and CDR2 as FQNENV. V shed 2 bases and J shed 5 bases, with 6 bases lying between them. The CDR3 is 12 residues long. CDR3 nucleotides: TGTGCCAGCAGCCAAACTCCTTATGGCTACACCTTC. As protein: CASSQTPYGYTF.

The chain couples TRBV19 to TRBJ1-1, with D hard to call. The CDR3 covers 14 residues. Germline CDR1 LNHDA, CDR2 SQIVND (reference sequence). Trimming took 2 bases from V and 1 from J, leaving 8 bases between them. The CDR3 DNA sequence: TGTGCCAGTAGTATAAACGGGCAGAACACTGAAGCTTTCTTT. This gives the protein CASSINGQNTEAFF.

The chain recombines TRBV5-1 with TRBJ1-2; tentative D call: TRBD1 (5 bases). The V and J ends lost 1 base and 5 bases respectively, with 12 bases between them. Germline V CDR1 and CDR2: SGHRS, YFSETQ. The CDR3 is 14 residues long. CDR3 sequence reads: CASSLPGSWYGYTF. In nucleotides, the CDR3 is TGCGCCAGCAGCTTGCCAGGGAGTTGGTATGGCTACACCTTC. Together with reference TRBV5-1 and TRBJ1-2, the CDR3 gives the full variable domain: KAGVTQTPRYLIKTRGQQVTLSCSPISGHRSVSWYQQTPGQGLQFLFEYFSETQRNKGNFPGRFSGRQFSNSRSEMNVSTLELGDSALYLCASSLPGSWYGYTFGSGTRLTVV.

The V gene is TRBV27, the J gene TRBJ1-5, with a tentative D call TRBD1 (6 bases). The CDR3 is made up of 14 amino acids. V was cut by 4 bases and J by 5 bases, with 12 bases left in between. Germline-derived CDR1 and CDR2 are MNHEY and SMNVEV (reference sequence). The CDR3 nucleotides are TGTGCCAGCAGTTCACAGGGTTACTATCAGCCCCAGCATTTT. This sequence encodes CASSSQGYYQPQHF.

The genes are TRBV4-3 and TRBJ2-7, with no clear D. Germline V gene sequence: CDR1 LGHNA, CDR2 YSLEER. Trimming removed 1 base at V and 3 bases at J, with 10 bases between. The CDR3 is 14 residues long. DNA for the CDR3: TGCGCCAGCAGCCAAGCCGAGGCCAGCTACGAGCAGTACTTC. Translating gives CASSQAEASYEQYF.

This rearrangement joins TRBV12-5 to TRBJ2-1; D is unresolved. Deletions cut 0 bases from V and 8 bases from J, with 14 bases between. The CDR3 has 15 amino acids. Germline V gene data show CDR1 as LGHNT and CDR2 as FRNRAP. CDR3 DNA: TGTGCTAGTGGTTTGGTCCCAAGAGTAGGCGATGAGCAGTTCTTC. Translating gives CASGLVPRVGDEQFF.

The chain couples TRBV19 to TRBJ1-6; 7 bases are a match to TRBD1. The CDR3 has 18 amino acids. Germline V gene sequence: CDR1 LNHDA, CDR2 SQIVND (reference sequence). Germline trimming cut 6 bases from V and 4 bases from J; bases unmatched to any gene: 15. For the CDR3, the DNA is TGTGCCAGTAGGGCCCAAGGGGCAGGGGGGAAGTATAATTCACCCCTCCACTTT. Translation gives CASRAQGAGGKYNSPLHF.

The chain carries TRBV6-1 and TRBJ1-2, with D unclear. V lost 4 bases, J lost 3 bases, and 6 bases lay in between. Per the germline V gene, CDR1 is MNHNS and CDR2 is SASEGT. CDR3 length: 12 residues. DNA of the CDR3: TGTGCCAGCAGTGGGAGGGACTATGGCTACACCTTC. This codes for CASSGRDYGYTF.

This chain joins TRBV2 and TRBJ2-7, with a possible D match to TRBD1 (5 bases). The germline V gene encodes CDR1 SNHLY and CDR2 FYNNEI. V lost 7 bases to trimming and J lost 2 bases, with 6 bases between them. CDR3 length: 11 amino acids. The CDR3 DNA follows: TGTGCCAGCACCAGGGCCTACGAGCAGTACTTC. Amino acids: CASTRAYEQYF.

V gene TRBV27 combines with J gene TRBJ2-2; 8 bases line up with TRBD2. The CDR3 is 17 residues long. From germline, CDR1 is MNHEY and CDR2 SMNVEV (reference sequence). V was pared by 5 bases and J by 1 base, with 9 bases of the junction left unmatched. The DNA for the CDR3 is TGTGCCAGCAGTCCTCTCGGGGGGGGTGAGAACACCGGGGAGCTGTTTTTT. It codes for CASSPLGGGENTGELFF.

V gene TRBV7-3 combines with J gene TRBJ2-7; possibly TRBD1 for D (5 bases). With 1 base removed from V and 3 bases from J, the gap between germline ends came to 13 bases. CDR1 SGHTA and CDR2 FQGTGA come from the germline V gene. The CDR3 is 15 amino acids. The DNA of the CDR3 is TGTGCCAGCAGCTTAAGTACAGGCCCACTCTACGAGCAGTACTTC. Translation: CASSLSTGPLYEQYF. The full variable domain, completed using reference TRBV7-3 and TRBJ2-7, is GAGVSQTPSNKVTEKGKYVELRCDPISGHTALYWYRQSLGQGPEFLIYFQGTGAADDSGLPNDRFFAVRPEGSVSTLKIQRTERGDSAVYLCASSLSTGPLYEQYFGPGTRLTVT.

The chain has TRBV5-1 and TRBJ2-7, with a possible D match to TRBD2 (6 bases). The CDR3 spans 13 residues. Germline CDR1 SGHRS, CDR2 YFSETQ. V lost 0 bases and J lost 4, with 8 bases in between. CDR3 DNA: TGCGCCAGCAGCTTGGCACGGGAGTACGAGCAGTACTTC. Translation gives CASSLAREYEQYF.

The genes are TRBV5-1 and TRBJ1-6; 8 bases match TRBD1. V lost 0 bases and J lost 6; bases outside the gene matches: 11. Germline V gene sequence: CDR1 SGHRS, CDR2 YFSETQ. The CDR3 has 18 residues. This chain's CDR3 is CASSLATGQGDGNSPLHF. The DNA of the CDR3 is TGCGCCAGCAGCTTGGCTACCGGACAGGGAGATGGTAATTCACCCCTCCACTTT.

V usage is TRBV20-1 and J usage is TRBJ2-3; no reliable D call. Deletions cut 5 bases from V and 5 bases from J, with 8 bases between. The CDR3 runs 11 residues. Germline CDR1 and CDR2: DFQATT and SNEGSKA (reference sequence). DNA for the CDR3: TGCAGTGCTCTTCCCTTAGATACGCAGTATTTT. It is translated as CSALPLDTQYF.

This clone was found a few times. CDR3 in DNA: TGCGCCAGCAGCTTGGACGTAGGAGTATACAATGAGCAGTTCTTC. Translated: CASSLDVGVYNEQFF. The chain joins TRBV5-1 to TRBJ2-1; the D is unclear. The V end lost 0 bases, the J end lost 4 bases, and 11 bases lay between the germline ends. Germline V gene sequence: CDR1 SGHRS, CDR2 YFSETQ. The CDR3 is 15 residues long.

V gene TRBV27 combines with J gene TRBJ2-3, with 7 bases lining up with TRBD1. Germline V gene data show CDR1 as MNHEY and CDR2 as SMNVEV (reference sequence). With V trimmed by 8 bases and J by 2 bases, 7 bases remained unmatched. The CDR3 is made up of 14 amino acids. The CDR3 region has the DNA TGTGCCAGCCGAAGGGGGCGTTCCACAGATACGCAGTATTTT. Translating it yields CASRRGRSTDTQYF.

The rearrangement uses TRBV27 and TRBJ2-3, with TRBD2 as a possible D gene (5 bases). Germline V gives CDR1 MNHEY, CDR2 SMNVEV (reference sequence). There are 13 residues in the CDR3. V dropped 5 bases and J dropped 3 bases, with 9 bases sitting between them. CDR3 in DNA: TGTGCCAGCAGTGTGCGAGGGACAGATACGCAGTATTTT. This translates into CASSVRGTDTQYF.

CDR3 DNA sequence: TGTGCCAGCAGCCCGGGAGGGAGGGATGAGCAGTTCTTC. This translates into CASSPGGRDEQFF. The chain uses TRBV4-2 and TRBJ2-1, with 8 bases fitting TRBD2. V lost 4 bases and J lost 8; bases outside the gene matches: 4. The CDR3 contains 13 residues. CDR1 is LGHNA, CDR2 YNFKEQ, per germline.

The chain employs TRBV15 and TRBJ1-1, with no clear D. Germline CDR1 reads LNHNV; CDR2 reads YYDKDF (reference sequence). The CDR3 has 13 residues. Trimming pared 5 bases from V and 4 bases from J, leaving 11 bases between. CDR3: CATSGLSATEAFF. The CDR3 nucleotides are TGTGCCACCAGCGGGTTAAGTGCCACTGAAGCTTTCTTT.